Listed here is a single T cell receptor beta chain. Its matching antigen is unknown. For the library, individual cDNA molecules each received unique molecular identifiers. Via MiXCR, TCRdb re-called the 5' RACE reads, giving one row per CDR3 protein. The sample records tens of thousands of distinct CDR3 sequences, around 15% being singletons. The data are from a study of human T cells and chemical hapten exposure. Extraction of total RNA was performed on unfractionated whole blood. Whole-study results and caveats: The number of TCRs above 1 in 1000 frequency did not change after DPC sensitization.

The CDR3 runs 14 residues. The ends lost 4 bases at V and 2 bases at J; junction bases unmatched: 7. The germline gives CDR1 DFQATT, CDR2 SNEGSKA (reference sequence). The clonotype originates from a female donor in good health. V and J are TRBV20-1 and TRBJ1-2; 7 nucleotides align to TRBD1. CDR3: CSATGTATNYGYTF. CDR3 nucleotides: TGCAGTGCTACCGGGACAGCGACCAACTATGGCTACACCTTC.